This T cell receptor beta chain stems from a study of blood T cell repertoires in COVID-19. Study-level background: Italy, Spain and the United States were the sources of the convalescent and acute COVID-19 samples. T cells, B-cell-depleted T cells, or PBMCs provided the cDNA or gDNA that served as material.

In the study's own analysis: The assay estimated nucleated cells by amplifying reference gene primers. The method was immunoSEQ multiplex PCR; TCRdb's version includes in-frame clones alone and lacks a portion of them. V, J and clone size were drawn from that table, and D and trimming were deduced from the DNA. Among 75,000 to 100,000 clones listed, around 80% were seen once. The source of this sequence is a man between 50 and 59 years old with active or convalescent COVID-19. Sequenced input: peripheral blood.

CDR3 region: CASSLDSTGASTDTQYF. The CDR3 DNA follows: TGTGCCAGCAGCTTAGATTCCACAGGGGCAAGCACAGATACGCAGTATTTT. The chain joins TRBV11-3 to TRBJ2-3, with 7 bases aligning to TRBD1. Germline CDR1 SGHNT, CDR2 YENEEA. V was pared by 0 bases and J by 0 bases, with 6 bases of the junction left unmatched. The CDR3 loop spans 17 amino acids.